The 12 T cell receptor beta chains reported below all come from one sample, sequenced in a study of Tregs in tolerant kidney transplant recipients. Profiled with immunoSEQ multiplex PCR; TCRdb holds only in-frame clones, not every one. The sample records 200,000 to 300,000 clones, around 82% being singletons. Sample: CD4+ T cells from blood. These receptors originate from a human donor in good health.

V and J are TRBV9 and TRBJ2-3, with a tentative D call TRBD2 (5 bases). V lost 6 bases to trimming and J lost 1 base, with 12 bases between them. The CDR3 totals 14 residues. CDR1 and CDR2 (germline): SGDLS, YYNGEE. The CDR3 DNA reads as TGTGCCAGCAATGTTGGAGGACGCACAGATACGCAGTATTTT. Its translation: CASNVGGRTDTQYF.

The CDR3 loop reads CAISEWDEQYF. CDR3 DNA: TGTGCCATCAGTGAGTGGGACGAGCAGTACTTC. The gene calls are TRBV10-3 and TRBJ2-7; no definite D call. With 1 base removed from V and 5 bases from J, the gap between germline ends came to 3 bases. Per germline, CDR1 ENHRY and CDR2 SYGVKD. CDR3 length: 11 residues.

For the CDR3, the DNA is TGTGCCAGCAGCCAGAAGGGGGAGCTGTTTTTT. Protein: CASSQKGELFF. The chain joins TRBV7-9 to TRBJ2-2; no clear D. CDR3 size: 11 residues. The V end was cut by 5 bases, the J end by 8 bases, with 6 bases between. Germline V CDR1 and CDR2: SEHNR, FQNEAQ (reference sequence).

CDR3 coding DNA: TGTGCCTGGAAGGACCAGCGGAGGGGGGGCGCAGATACGCAGTATTTT. As protein: CAWKDQRRGGADTQYF. V is TRBV30 and J is TRBJ2-3; the D gene is possibly TRBD2 (7 bases). V was pared by 4 bases and J by 4 bases, with 21 bases between. CDR3 length: 16 residues. From germline, CDR1 is GTSNPN and CDR2 SVGIG (reference sequence). Full variable domain (missing parts from reference TRBV30 and TRBJ2-3): SQTIHQWPATLVQPVGSPLSLECTVEGTSNPNLYWYRQAAGRGLQLLFYSVGIGQISSEVPQNLSASRPQDRQFILSSKKLLLSDSGFYLCAWKDQRRGGADTQYFGPGTRLTVL.

The chain joins TRBV5-1 to TRBJ1-3; D may be TRBD1 (5 bases). Trimming left V 0 bases short and J 2 bases short, with 18 bases between. Germline values: CDR1 SGHRS, CDR2 YFSETQ. The CDR3 extends over 18 amino acids. CDR3 loop: CASSLGHGAMFPGNTIYF. CDR3 DNA sequence: TGCGCCAGCAGCTTGGGGCATGGGGCAATGTTTCCTGGAAACACCATATATTTT.

The chain joins TRBV30 to TRBJ2-3, with 10 bases matching TRBD2. This CDR3 is 15 amino acids long. CDR1 and CDR2 (germline): GTSNPN, SVGIG (reference sequence). V was pared by 4 bases and J by 2 bases, with 6 bases of the junction left unmatched. The CDR3 DNA sequence: TGTGCCTGGAACAAACTAGCGGGGTTCACAGATACGCAGTATTTT. Translating it yields CAWNKLAGFTDTQYF.

J is TRBJ2-5 and V is TRBV5-4, with 10 nucleotides matching TRBD2. Unmatched junction bases numbered 4, after V lost 3 bases and J lost 2 bases. Germline-derived CDR1 and CDR2 are SGHNT and YYREEE (reference sequence). This CDR3 spans 15 amino acids. Here the CDR3 reads CASSSWTSGQETQYF. DNA of the CDR3: TGTGCCAGCAGCTCCTGGACTAGCGGACAAGAGACCCAGTACTTC.

CDR3 amino acids: CASSSWTSRNIQYF. DNA for the CDR3: TGTGCCAGCAGCTCCTGGACTAGTCGAAACATTCAGTACTTC. This chain connects TRBV5-4 to TRBJ2-4, with 7 bases that match TRBD2. Germline lookup yields CDR1 SGHNT and CDR2 YYREEE (reference sequence). V lost 3 bases, J lost 6 bases, and 6 bases stayed unmatched. CDR3 length: 14 amino acids.

This clone was picked up one time. A junction boundary mismatches the germline segment, possibly from a read error. The chain combines TRBV6-5 with TRBJ1-2, with D uncertain. The CDR3 is made up of 11 amino acids. Germline assignment: CDR1 MNHEY and CDR2 SVGAGI. DNA of the CDR3: TGTGCCAGCAGTTACCCCCAGACGGAAGTCTTC. Protein sequence: CASSYPQTEVF.

The chain combines TRBV18 with TRBJ1-1; D might be TRBD1 (6 bases). V was clipped by 2 bases and J by 0 bases, with 10 bases between them. The CDR3 has 15 amino acids. Germline CDR1 reads KGHSH; CDR2 reads LQKENI. CDR3 DNA: TGTGCCAGCTCACCAGAGGGGGGGATGAACACTGAAGCTTTCTTT. Amino acid sequence: CASSPEGGMNTEAFF.

The rearrangement joins TRBV4-1 to TRBJ2-3; 8 bases line up with TRBD2. From germline, CDR1 is MGHRA and CDR2 YSYEKL. J lost 2 bases, V lost 5 bases, and 9 bases had no gene match. The CDR3 covers 16 residues. DNA of the CDR3: TGCGCCAGCAGCTCTAAGGGGACTAGTAACACAGATACGCAGTATTTT. This codes for CASSSKGTSNTDTQYF.

The chain joins TRBV4-1 to TRBJ2-7; D uncertain. The CDR3 covers 16 residues. Trimming removed 0 bases at V and 2 bases at J, with 14 bases between. The germline V gene encodes CDR1 MGHRA and CDR2 YSYEKL. The CDR3 loop reads CASSQDAGPTPYEQYF. The CDR3 DNA reads TGCGCCAGCAGCCAAGATGCAGGACCAACGCCCTACGAGCAGTACTTC.